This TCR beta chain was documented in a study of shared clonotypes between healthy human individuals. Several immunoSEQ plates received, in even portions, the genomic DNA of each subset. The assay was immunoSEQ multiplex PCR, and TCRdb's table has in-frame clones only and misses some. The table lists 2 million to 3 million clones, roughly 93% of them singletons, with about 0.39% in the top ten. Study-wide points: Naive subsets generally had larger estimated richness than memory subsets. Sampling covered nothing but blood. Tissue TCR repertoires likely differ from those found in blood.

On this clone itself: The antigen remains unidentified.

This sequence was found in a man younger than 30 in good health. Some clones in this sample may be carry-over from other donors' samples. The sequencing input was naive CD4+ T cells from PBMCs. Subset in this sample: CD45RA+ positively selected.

CDR3: CASSASRGEDEQYF. In nucleotides, the CDR3 is TGCGCCAGCAGTGCCTCAAGGGGAGAAGACGAGCAGTACTTC. The V call is TRBV5-1, the J call TRBJ2-7; D tentatively fits TRBD1 or TRBD2 (5 bases each). This CDR3 comprises 14 residues. Germline CDR1 and CDR2: SGHRS and YFSETQ. With 5 bases removed from V and 5 bases from J, the gap between germline ends came to 17 bases.